The present TCR beta chain was sequenced within a study of cytomegalovirus exposure and HLA in healthy donors. General study results and limits: The likely origin of a cluster of highly shared sequence variants was a sequencing artifact. A missense DCLRE1C variant was associated with V- and J-gene trimming of TCR beta chains in a later analysis, and an independent cohort replicated the association.

As regards this clone: The antigen is not known.

Primers for the PCR totalled 60 Vbeta and 13 Jbeta. Some clones are missing from TCRdb's copy, which holds only in-frame ones; the method was immunoSEQ multiplex PCR. This table has approximately 200,000 clones, 65% to 80% appearing once. The source is a young woman in good health and CMV-seropositive. The sequencing input was PBMCs.

Here the CDR3 DNA reads TGTGCCACACTACAGGGGGAAGCAGATACGCAGTATTTT. Encoded protein: CATLQGEADTQYF. The chain recombines TRBV6-6 with TRBJ2-3; 8 nucleotides agree with TRBD1. The CDR3 contains 13 residues. V gave up 10 bases and J gave up 4 bases; unmatched junction bases: 7. Germline lookup yields CDR1 MNHNY and CDR2 SVGAGI (reference sequence).